Following are 15 T cell receptor beta chains from one sample sequenced in a study of OX40 agonist ivuxolimab in advanced cancers. The method was immunoSEQ multiplex PCR; TCRdb's version includes in-frame clones alone and lacks a portion of them. Altogether over 90,000 clones are present, approximately 90% being singletons, with the ten largest covering over 1.5%. The sample consisted of CD4+ or CD8+ T cells sorted from blood, taken in a trial of the OX40 agonist ivuxolimab. These receptors were taken from an adult with an advanced solid tumor such as melanoma, head and neck, liver or kidney cancer.

The gene calls are TRBV4-2 and TRBJ1-4; TRBD1 agrees at 7 bases. The CDR3 spans 17 residues. The V gene end was trimmed by 1 base and the J gene end by 5 bases; junction bases not matched to a gene: 10. CDR1 LGHNA and CDR2 YNFKEQ come from the germline V gene. CDR3 in amino acids: CASSQGQGGVGNEKLFF. DNA for the CDR3: TGTGCCAGCAGCCAAGGACAGGGAGGGGTTGGAAATGAAAAACTGTTTTTT.

This chain joins TRBV4-1 and TRBJ1-4, with D hard to call. V was cut by 6 bases and J by 7 bases, with 15 bases left in between. The CDR3 contains 14 residues. CDR1 MGHRA and CDR2 YSYEKL come from the germline V gene. The CDR3 DNA reads TGCGCCAGCAGGTCCCAGACGGGTGGTGAAAAACTGTTTTTT. Its translation is CASRSQTGGEKLFF.

The chain couples TRBV5-1 to TRBJ1-1; the match to TRBD1 covers 9 bases. J lost 1 base, V lost 4 bases, and 5 bases had no gene match. The CDR3 covers 15 residues. The germline CDR1 and CDR2 sequences are SGHRS and YFSETQ. In DNA, the CDR3 is TGCGCCAGCAGCCGTATGACAGGGGGGAACACTGAAGCTTTCTTT. Its translation is CASSRMTGGNTEAFF. Variable domain in full (rest from reference TRBV5-1 and TRBJ1-1): KAGVTQTPRYLIKTRGQQVTLSCSPISGHRSVSWYQQTPGQGLQFLFEYFSETQRNKGNFPGRFSGRQFSNSRSEMNVSTLELGDSALYLCASSRMTGGNTEAFFGQGTRLTVV.

V and J are TRBV5-4 and TRBJ2-2; D is ambiguous. In germline, CDR1 is SGHNT, CDR2 YYREEE (reference sequence). This CDR3 has 12 amino acids. V was clipped by 2 bases and J by 6 bases, with 5 bases between them. CDR3 sequence reads: CASSLDSGELFF. CDR3 coding DNA: TGTGCCAGCAGCTTAGACTCCGGGGAGCTGTTTTTT.

The chain employs TRBV5-6 and TRBJ2-3, with D tentatively TRBD1 (6 bases). The CDR3 covers 14 residues. Germline lookup yields CDR1 SGHDT and CDR2 YYEEEE. Trimming left V 3 bases short and J 2 bases short, with 10 bases between. The CDR3 loop reads CASSYRVPTDTQYF. The CDR3 region has the DNA TGTGCCAGCAGCTACAGGGTCCCCACAGATACGCAGTATTTT. Variable domain in full (rest from reference TRBV5-6 and TRBJ2-3): DAGVTQSPTHLIKTRGQQVTLRCSPKSGHDTVSWYQQALGQGPQFIFQYYEEEERQRGNFPDRFSGHQFPNYSSELNVNALLLGDSALYLCASSYRVPTDTQYFGPGTRLTVL.

The chain employs TRBV29-1 and TRBJ1-2; D gene unclear. Trimming left V 0 bases short and J 8 bases short, with 10 bases between. Germline values: CDR1 SQVTM, CDR2 ANQGSEA. This CDR3 has 12 amino acids. The CDR3 DNA follows: TGCAGCGTTGAAGATCTTCTAGGAGGCTACACCTTC. Amino acids: CSVEDLLGGYTF.

V is TRBV5-6 and J is TRBJ1-2; D not resolved. Germline assignment: CDR1 SGHDT and CDR2 YYEEEE. V gave up 0 bases and J gave up 7 bases, with 7 bases separating them. CDR3 size: 12 residues. The DNA of the CDR3 is TGTGCCAGCAGCTTGGTGGGGATTGGCTACACCTTC. It yields the protein CASSLVGIGYTF.

V usage is TRBV9 and J usage is TRBJ2-5; D not certain. The CDR3 totals 12 residues. Germline values: CDR1 SGDLS, CDR2 YYNGEE. V was trimmed by 3 bases and J by 1 base, leaving 4 bases between them. In DNA, the CDR3 is TGTGCCAGCAGCGCCTCCCAAGAGACCCAGTACTTC. Translation: CASSASQETQYF.

The chain is built from TRBV18 and TRBJ2-3, with a tentative D call TRBD2 (5 bases). Trimming removed 3 bases at V and 1 base at J, with 11 bases between. CDR3 size: 15 residues. Germline V CDR1 and CDR2: KGHSH, LQKENI. This CDR3 is CASSPWVSGTDTQYF. CDR3 in DNA: TGTGCCAGCTCACCGTGGGTTAGCGGCACAGATACGCAGTATTTT.

The chain uses TRBV10-3 and TRBJ1-2; tentative D call: TRBD1 (6 bases). Germline CDR1 reads ENHRY; CDR2 reads SYGVKD. Trimming shortened V by 6 bases and J by 8 bases, and 13 bases separated the two germline ends. The CDR3 spans 12 residues. CDR3 sequence: CAIRETGRGYTF. The DNA for the CDR3 is TGTGCCATCAGGGAGACAGGTCGAGGCTACACCTTC.

Written as DNA, the CDR3 is TGCGCCAGCAGTGCAAGCGGGAGCTCCTACAATGAGCAGTTCTTC. Protein: CASSASGSSYNEQFF. This chain uses TRBV10-1 with TRBJ2-1; TRBD2 aligns across 8 bases. The CDR3 is made up of 15 amino acids. In germline, CDR1 is WNHNN, CDR2 SYGVQD (reference sequence). J was trimmed by 0 bases and V by 4 bases; bases with no gene match: 2.

This chain connects TRBV7-8 to TRBJ2-1, with a possible D match to TRBD2 (5 bases). The V end lost 0 bases, the J end lost 0 bases, and 12 bases lay between the germline ends. Per the germline V gene, CDR1 is SGHVS and CDR2 is FQNEAQ. This CDR3 contains 17 residues. The CDR3 sequence: CASSLAGGRSSYNEQFF. The CDR3 coding sequence is TGTGCCAGCAGCTTAGCTGGAGGCCGGAGCTCCTACAATGAGCAGTTCTTC. The whole variable domain, remainder taken from reference TRBV7-8 and TRBJ2-1, is GAGVSQSPRYKVAKRGQDVALRCDPISGHVSLFWYQQALGQGPEFLTYFQNEAQLDKSGLPSDRFFAERPEGSVSTLKIQRTQQEDSAVYLCASSLAGGRSSYNEQFFGPGTRLTVL.

The J gene is TRBJ2-5, the V gene TRBV5-1, with D possibly TRBD1 on 5 matching bases. The V gene's germline CDR1 is SGHRS and CDR2 YFSETQ. The length of the CDR3 is 14 residues. V lost 3 bases and J lost 4, with 13 bases in between. CDR3 DNA sequence: TGCGCCAGCAGCTCCGTCAGGGAAGGAGAGACCCAGTACTTC. Its protein is CASSSVREGETQYF.

The rearrangement links TRBV4-1 to TRBJ2-7; 9 nucleotides align to TRBD1. Trimming took 6 bases from V and 3 from J; bases not matched to a gene: 12. The germline CDR1 and CDR2 sequences are MGHRA and YSYEKL. This CDR3 is 16 amino acids long. CDR3: CASSPRSGTGRYEQYF. DNA for the CDR3: TGCGCCAGCAGTCCTCGATCCGGGACAGGGCGCTACGAGCAGTACTTC.

V and J are TRBV27 and TRBJ2-7, with D perhaps matching TRBD2 (6 bases). Looked up from germline, CDR1 is MNHEY and CDR2 is SMNVEV (reference sequence). The CDR3 consists of 14 residues. Trimming shortened V by 7 bases and J by 4 bases, and 17 bases separated the two germline ends. The CDR3 reads CASTSGTGLYEQYF. Written as DNA, the CDR3 is TGTGCCAGCACCTCGGGGACTGGGCTATACGAGCAGTACTTC.